One sample yielded the 16 T cell receptor beta chains listed below, sequenced in a study of T-cell memory formation after mild COVID-19. TCRdb re-derived calls from the 5' RACE reads in MiXCR, one entry per CDR3 protein. Of around 250,000 distinct CDR3 sequences in the sample, around 10% were seen once. The sequencing input was PBMCs or a T cell subset sorted from them (not recorded which). These receptors were collected from a man aged 18 to 29 who had mild COVID-19 (a few samples of this study predate the infection). Cell type and time point are not known.

A few counts support this clonotype. This sequence joins TRBV7-6 and TRBJ2-5; D is ambiguous. In germline, CDR1 is SGHVS, CDR2 FNYEAQ. V was clipped by 5 bases and J by 2 bases, with 15 bases between them. This CDR3 region has 15 residues. This CDR3 is CASSADGIFQETQYF. CDR3 bases: TGTGCCAGCAGCGCGGACGGTATATTTCAAGAGACCCAGTACTTC.

This clonotype has only a few counts. This chain joins TRBV15 and TRBJ2-3; 9 bases are a match to TRBD2. Germline values: CDR1 LNHNV, CDR2 YYDKDF (reference sequence). The J segment lost 2 bases and the V segment lost 5 bases, leaving 11 bases of the junction unmatched. The length of the CDR3 is 17 residues. DNA for the CDR3: TGTGCCACCAGCCGTGGGGCGCTAGCGGGGATCACAGATACGCAGTATTTT. The encoded protein is CATSRGALAGITDTQYF.

This chain links TRBV10-3 with TRBJ2-3; 8 nucleotides align to TRBD1. Germline V gene lookup returns CDR1 ENHRY and CDR2 SYGVKD. The length of the CDR3 is 14 residues. The V gene end was trimmed by 6 bases and the J gene end by 1 base; junction bases not matched to a gene: 3. This chain's CDR3 is CAISRGQGTDTQYF. As DNA, the CDR3 is TGTGCCATCAGCAGGGGGCAAGGCACAGATACGCAGTATTTT.

The gene calls are TRBV10-3 and TRBJ2-7; TRBD1 agrees at 9 bases. The CDR3 has 15 amino acids. In germline, CDR1 is ENHRY, CDR2 SYGVKD. Trimming took 4 bases from V and 0 from J; bases not matched to a gene: 4. CDR3 amino acids: CAISADRGRSYEQYF. The CDR3 nucleotides read TGTGCCATCAGTGCGGACAGGGGCCGCTCCTACGAGCAGTACTTC.

The chain recombines TRBV7-2 with TRBJ1-2, with D possibly being TRBD1 (5 bases). From germline, CDR1 is SGHTA and CDR2 FQGNSA. Trimming removed 2 bases at V and 2 bases at J, with 12 bases between. The CDR3 extends over 15 amino acids. CDR3 loop: CASSLRAGSNYGYTF. Here the CDR3 DNA reads TGTGCCAGCAGCTTACGGGCAGGGTCCAACTATGGCTACACCTTC.

This clonotype has just a few counts. The rearrangement joins TRBV10-3 to TRBJ2-5, with 8 bases aligning to TRBD1. This CDR3 region has 14 residues. V was pared by 4 bases and J by 5 bases, with 6 bases of the junction left unmatched. Germline V gene sequence: CDR1 ENHRY, CDR2 SYGVKD. CDR3 coding DNA: TGTGCCATCAGTGCCGCGGACAGGGAGGAGACCCAGTACTTC. Its protein is CAISAADREETQYF.

A note on this clonotype: A much larger clone lies a single base off, so this may be a read error. The genes are TRBV7-8 and TRBJ2-5, with TRBD1 identical over 7 bases. Looked up from germline, CDR1 is SGHVS and CDR2 is FQNEAQ. The CDR3 covers 14 residues. CDR3 protein: CASSPRAGGETKYF. The CDR3 DNA is TGTGCCAGCAGCCCTAGAGCAGGGGGAGAGACCAAGTACTTC.

The table lists this clonotype with a few counts. V gene TRBV3-2 combines with J gene TRBJ1-1; the table's TRBD1 call for D was not verified on the DNA. TRBV3-2 is flagged as a pseudogene. This CDR3 contains 17 residues. DNA for the CDR3: TGTGCCAGCAGCCAAGATCCGGGACAGGGGGGCCCCACTGAAGCTTTCTTT. This translates into CASSQDPGQGGPTEAFF.

In this sample, this clonotype turned up a few times. The chain uses TRBV20-1 and TRBJ1-5, with D unclear. The CDR3 is made up of 14 amino acids. The germline V and J ends were trimmed by 0 bases and 7 bases, with 13 bases remaining between them. The V gene's germline CDR1 is DFQATT and CDR2 SNEGSKA (reference sequence). The chain's CDR3 is CSAREGSLKQPQHF. The CDR3 region has the DNA TGCAGTGCTAGAGAGGGGAGCCTTAAGCAGCCCCAGCATTTT.

The J gene is TRBJ1-2, the V gene TRBV11-2, with a possible D match to TRBD1 (5 bases). V lost 0 bases to trimming and J lost 4 bases, with 6 bases between them. The CDR3 is 13 residues long. Germline CDR1 SGHAT, CDR2 FQNNGV. The CDR3 nucleotides read TGTGCCAGCAGCTTAGAGAGGGGCTATGGCTACACCTTC. Its protein product is CASSLERGYGYTF.

This clonotype turned up a few times. The rearrangement links TRBV6-5 to TRBJ1-5; D is possibly TRBD1 (5 bases). The CDR3 consists of 15 residues. V lost 0 bases and J 4 bases, leaving 10 bases between the germline ends. Germline CDR1 reads MNHEY; CDR2 reads SVGAGI. CDR3 residues: CASSYSGDPNQPQHF. Written as DNA, the CDR3 is TGTGCCAGCAGTTACTCGGGGGACCCTAATCAGCCCCAGCATTTT.

The J gene is TRBJ2-1, the V gene TRBV25-1; no clear D. Trimming took off 1 base at V and 9 bases at J, with 4 bases between the two ends. The germline CDR1 and CDR2 sequences are MGHDK and SYGVNS. The CDR3 is made up of 11 amino acids. CDR3 in DNA: TGTGCCAGCAGTGAATGGGGTGAGCAGTTCTTC. It yields the protein CASSEWGEQFF.

This clonotype was seen only a few times. The chain employs TRBV5-1 and TRBJ2-5; the D call may be TRBD1 or TRBD2 (6 bases each). The V end was cut by 4 bases, the J end by 0 bases, with 13 bases between. The CDR3 spans 15 residues. CDR1 is SGHRS and CDR2 is YFSETQ in the germline V gene. The CDR3 loop reads CASSGGGQHQETQYF. CDR3 in DNA: TGCGCCAGCAGCGGGGGAGGACAGCACCAAGAGACCCAGTACTTC.

The V call is TRBV7-2, the J call TRBJ1-5; the D is unclear. The CDR3 runs to 14 residues. The V and J ends lost 5 bases and 3 bases respectively, with 11 bases between them. Per the germline V gene, CDR1 is SGHTA and CDR2 is FQGNSA. The CDR3 nucleotides read TGTGCCAGCAGCCGGACGGTTGACAATCAGCCCCAGCATTTT. It translates to CASSRTVDNQPQHF.

V usage is TRBV6-4 and J usage is TRBJ2-1; 8 bases align to TRBD1. There are 15 residues in the CDR3. Germline-derived CDR1 and CDR2 are MRHNA and SNTAGT. After removal of 3 bases from V and 2 bases from J, the junction contained 3 bases not matched to a gene. CDR3 DNA sequence: TGTGCCAGCAGTGATCAGGGGGCGACCTACAATGAGCAGTTCTTC. This gives the protein CASSDQGATYNEQFF.

This clonotype appeared a few times. The CDR3 nucleotides read TGCAGCGTTGGGTGGGGGGCCGTAGAGACCCAGTACTTC. Translation gives CSVGWGAVETQYF. J is TRBJ2-5 and V is TRBV29-1, with D possibly being TRBD1 or TRBD2 (6 bases each). V lost 4 bases and J lost 4, with 13 bases in between. The CDR3 runs to 13 residues. Germline loops: CDR1 SQVTM, CDR2 ANQGSEA.